This T cell receptor beta chain was identified in a study of T cell responses to AZD1222 COVID-19 vaccine. Study results and limitations: No repertoire was sampled before or during the peak T cell response, only after it. Donors were largely white British and mainly female; clonal diversity was possibly underestimated. Unmutated regions of variants are reportedly targeted by nearly half of spike-specific TCRs.

This CDR3 contains 13 residues. Germline CDR1 and CDR2: GTSNPN and SVGIG (reference sequence). In the case of this clone: Its antigen is undetermined. An end of the junction differs from the germline gene, which may be a read error.

Using immunoSEQ multiplex PCR, the repertoire was profiled, and TCRdb retains in-frame clones only, with some absent. The sample contains 89,000 or so clones, over 80% of which appear only once. This clonotype originated in an adult who received the AZD1222 COVID-19 vaccine. The chain employs TRBV30 and TRBJ1-1; perhaps TRBD1 as D (5 bases). The sample in question was peripheral blood, obtained 28 days after the second AZD1222 dose. The CDR3 is CARRGQINTEAFF. The CDR3 region has the DNA TGTGCCAGGAGGGGCCAGATAAACACTGAAGCTTTCTTT.